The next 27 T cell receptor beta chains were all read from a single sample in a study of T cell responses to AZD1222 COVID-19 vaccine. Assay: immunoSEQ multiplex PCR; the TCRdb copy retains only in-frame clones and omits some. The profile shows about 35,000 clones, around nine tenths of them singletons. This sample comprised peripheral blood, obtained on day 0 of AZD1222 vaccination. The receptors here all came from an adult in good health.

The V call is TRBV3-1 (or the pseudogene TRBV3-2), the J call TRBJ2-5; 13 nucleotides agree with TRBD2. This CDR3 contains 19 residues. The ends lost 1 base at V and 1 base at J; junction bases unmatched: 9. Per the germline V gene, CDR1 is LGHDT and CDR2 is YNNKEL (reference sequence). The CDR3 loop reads CASSQGRLAGGNLQETQYF. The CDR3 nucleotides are TGTGCCAGCAGCCAAGGACGACTAGCGGGAGGAAACCTCCAAGAGACCCAGTACTTC.

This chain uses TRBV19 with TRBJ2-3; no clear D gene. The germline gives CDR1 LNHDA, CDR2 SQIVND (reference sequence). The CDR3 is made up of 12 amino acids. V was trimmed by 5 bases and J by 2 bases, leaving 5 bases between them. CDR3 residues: CASSPSTDTQYF. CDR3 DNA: TGTGCCAGTAGTCCTTCCACAGATACGCAGTATTTT.

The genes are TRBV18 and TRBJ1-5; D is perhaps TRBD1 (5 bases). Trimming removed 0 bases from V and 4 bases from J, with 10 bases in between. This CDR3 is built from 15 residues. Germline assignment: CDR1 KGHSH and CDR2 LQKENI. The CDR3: CASSPPGQGNQPQHF. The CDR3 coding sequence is TGTGCCAGCTCACCACCAGGGCAGGGAAATCAGCCCCAGCATTTT.

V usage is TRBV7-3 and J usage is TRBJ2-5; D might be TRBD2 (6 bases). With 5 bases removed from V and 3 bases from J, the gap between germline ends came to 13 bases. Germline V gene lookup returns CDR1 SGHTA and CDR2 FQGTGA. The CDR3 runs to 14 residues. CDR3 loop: CASSPRGEEETQYF. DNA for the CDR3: TGTGCCAGCAGCCCTAGAGGGGAGGAAGAGACCCAGTACTTC.

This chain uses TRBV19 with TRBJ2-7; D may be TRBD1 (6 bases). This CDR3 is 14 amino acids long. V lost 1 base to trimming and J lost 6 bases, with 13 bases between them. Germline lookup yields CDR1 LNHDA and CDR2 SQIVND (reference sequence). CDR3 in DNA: TGTGCCAGTAGTATAGTAGGCAGGGGAAGCGAGCAGTACTTC. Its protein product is CASSIVGRGSEQYF. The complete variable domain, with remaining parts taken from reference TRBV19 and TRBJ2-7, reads DGGITQSPKYLFRKEGQNVTLSCEQNLNHDAMYWYRQDPGQGLRLIYYSQIVNDFQKGDIAEGYSVSREKKESFPLTVTSAQKNPTAFYLCASSIVGRGSEQYFGPGTRLTVT.

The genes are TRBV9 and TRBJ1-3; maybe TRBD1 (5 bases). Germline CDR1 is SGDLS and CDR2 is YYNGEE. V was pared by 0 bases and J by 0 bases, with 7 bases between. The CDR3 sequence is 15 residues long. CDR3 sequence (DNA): TGTGCCAGCAGCGTAGGTGGGACCTCTGGAAACACCATATATTTT. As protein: CASSVGGTSGNTIYF.

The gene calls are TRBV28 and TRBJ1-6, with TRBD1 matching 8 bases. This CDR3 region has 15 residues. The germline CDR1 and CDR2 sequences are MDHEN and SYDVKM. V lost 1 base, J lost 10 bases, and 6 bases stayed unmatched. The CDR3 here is CASSLLTGAGSPLHF. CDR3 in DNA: TGTGCCAGCAGTTTATTGACAGGGGCGGGGTCACCCCTCCACTTT.

The CDR3 loop reads CASSFDTYQPQHF. As DNA, the CDR3 is TGTGCCAGCAGCTTCGACACTTATCAGCCCCAGCATTTT. V gene TRBV7-2 combines with J gene TRBJ1-5; no firm D call. Germline values: CDR1 SGHTA, CDR2 FQGNSA. Trimming removed 3 bases at V and 5 bases at J, with 8 bases between. The CDR3 is made up of 13 amino acids.

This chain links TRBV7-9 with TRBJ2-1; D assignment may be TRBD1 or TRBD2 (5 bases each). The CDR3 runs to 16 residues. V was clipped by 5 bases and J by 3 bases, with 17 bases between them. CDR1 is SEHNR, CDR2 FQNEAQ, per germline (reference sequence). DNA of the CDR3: TGTGCCAGCAGCCCTCCCTTGGGGGAAGACTACAATGAGCAGTTCTTC. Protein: CASSPPLGEDYNEQFF.

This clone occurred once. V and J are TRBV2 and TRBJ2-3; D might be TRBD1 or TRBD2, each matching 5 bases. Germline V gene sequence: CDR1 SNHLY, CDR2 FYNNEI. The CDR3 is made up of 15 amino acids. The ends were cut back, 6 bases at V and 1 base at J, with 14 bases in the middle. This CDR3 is CASRSPGQGTDTQYF. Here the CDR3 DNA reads TGTGCCAGCAGGTCCCCGGGGCAGGGCACAGATACGCAGTATTTT.

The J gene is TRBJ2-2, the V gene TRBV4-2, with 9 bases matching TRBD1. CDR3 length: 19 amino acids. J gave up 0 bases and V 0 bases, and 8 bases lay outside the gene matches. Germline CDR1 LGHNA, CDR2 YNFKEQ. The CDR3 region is CASSQDRGQGYANTGELFF. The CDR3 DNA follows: TGTGCCAGCAGCCAAGATCGAGGACAGGGGTACGCGAACACCGGGGAGCTGTTTTTT.

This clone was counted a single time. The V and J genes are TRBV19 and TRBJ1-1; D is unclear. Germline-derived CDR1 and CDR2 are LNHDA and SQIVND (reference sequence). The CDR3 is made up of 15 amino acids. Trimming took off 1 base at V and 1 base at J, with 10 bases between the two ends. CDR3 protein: CASSIGPGPNTEAFF. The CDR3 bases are TGTGCCAGTAGTATAGGGCCGGGCCCGAACACTGAAGCTTTCTTT.

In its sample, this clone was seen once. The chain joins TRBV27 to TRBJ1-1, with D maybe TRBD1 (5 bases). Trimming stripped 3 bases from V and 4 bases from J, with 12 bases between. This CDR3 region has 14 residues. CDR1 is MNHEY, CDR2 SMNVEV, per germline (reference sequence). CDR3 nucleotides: TGTGCCAGCAGTTTCGGGGGGGAGGGCACTGAAGCTTTCTTT. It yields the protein CASSFGGEGTEAFF.

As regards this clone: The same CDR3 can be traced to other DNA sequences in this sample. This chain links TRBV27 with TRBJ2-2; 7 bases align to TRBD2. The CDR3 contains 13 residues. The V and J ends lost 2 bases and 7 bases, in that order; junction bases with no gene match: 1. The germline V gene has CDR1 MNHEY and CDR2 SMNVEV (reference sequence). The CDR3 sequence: CASSLVAGGELFF. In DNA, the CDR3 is TGTGCCAGCAGTTTAGTAGCGGGCGGGGAGCTGTTTTTT.

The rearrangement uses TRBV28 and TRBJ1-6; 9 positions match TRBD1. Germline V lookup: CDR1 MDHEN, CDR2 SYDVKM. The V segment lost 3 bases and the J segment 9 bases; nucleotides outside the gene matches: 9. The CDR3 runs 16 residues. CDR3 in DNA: TGTGCCAGCAGTTTGCGGCCCACAGGGGGCCCTTCACCCCTCCACTTT. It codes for CASSLRPTGGPSPLHF.

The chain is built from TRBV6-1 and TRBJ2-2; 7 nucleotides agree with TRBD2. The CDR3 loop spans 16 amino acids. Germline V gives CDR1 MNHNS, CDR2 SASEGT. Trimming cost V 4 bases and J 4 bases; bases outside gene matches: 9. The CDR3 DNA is TGTGCCAGCAGTGGCTCCCCGGGACTAATCACCGGGGAGCTGTTTTTT. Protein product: CASSGSPGLITGELFF.

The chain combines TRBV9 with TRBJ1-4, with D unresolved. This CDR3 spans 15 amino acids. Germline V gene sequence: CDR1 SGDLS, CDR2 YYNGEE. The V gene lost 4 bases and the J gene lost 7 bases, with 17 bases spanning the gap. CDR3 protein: CASSPHGNRPEKLFF. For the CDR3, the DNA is TGTGCCAGCAGCCCCCATGGGAATCGGCCTGAAAAACTGTTTTTT.

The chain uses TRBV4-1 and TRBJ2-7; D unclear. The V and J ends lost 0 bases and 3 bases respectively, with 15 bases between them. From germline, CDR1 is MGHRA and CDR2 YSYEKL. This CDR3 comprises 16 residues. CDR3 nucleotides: TGCGCCAGCAGCCAAGACTTATCGGCAGACCGCTACGAGCAGTACTTC. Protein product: CASSQDLSADRYEQYF.

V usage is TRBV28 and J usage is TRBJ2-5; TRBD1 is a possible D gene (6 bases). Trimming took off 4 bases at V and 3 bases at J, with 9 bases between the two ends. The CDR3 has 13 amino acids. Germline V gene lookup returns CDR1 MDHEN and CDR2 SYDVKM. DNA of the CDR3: TGTGCCAGCAGTTCAGGACAGAAAGAGACCCAGTACTTC. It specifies CASSSGQKETQYF.

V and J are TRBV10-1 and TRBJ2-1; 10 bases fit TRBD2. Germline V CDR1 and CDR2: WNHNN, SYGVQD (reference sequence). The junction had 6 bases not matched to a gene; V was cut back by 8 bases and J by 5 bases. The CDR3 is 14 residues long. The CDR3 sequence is CASGSSGSHNEQFF. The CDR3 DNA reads TGCGCCAGCGGGTCTAGCGGGAGCCACAATGAGCAGTTCTTC.

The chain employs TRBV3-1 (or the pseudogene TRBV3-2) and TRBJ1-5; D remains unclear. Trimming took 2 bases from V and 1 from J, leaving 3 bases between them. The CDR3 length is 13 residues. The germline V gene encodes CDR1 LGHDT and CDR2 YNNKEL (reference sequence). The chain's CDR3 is CASSQYSNQPQHF. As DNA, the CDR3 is TGTGCCAGCAGCCAATACAGCAATCAGCCCCAGCATTTT.

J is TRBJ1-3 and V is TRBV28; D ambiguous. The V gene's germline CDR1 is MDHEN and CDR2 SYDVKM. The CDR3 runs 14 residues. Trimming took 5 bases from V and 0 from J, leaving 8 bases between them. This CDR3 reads CASSLRPSGNTIYF. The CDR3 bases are TGTGCCAGCAGTCTCCGCCCCTCTGGAAACACCATATATTTT.

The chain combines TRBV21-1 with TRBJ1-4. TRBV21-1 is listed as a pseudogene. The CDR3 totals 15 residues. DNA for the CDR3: TGTGCCAGCTTTTCTCTTGCGGGACTGGGTGAAAAACTGTTTTTT. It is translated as CASFSLAGLGEKLFF.

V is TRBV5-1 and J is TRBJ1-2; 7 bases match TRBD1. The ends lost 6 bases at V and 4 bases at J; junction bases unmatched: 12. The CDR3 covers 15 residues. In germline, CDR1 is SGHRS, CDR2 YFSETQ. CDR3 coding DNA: TGCGCCAGCACCTCAATTGGGACAGACCCCTATGGCTACACCTTC. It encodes CASTSIGTDPYGYTF.

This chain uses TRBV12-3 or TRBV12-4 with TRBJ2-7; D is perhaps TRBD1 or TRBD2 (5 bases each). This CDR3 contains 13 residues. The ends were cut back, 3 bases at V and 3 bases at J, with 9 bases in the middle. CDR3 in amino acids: CASSLGVYYEQYF. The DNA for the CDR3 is TGTGCCAGCAGTTTGGGGGTCTACTACGAGCAGTACTTC.

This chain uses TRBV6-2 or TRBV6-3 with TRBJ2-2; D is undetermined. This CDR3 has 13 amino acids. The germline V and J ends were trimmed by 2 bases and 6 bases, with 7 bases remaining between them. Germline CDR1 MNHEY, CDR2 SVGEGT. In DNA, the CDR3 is TGTGCCAGCAGTTACCAGCTCCCCGGGGAGCTGTTTTTT. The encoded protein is CASSYQLPGELFF.

CDR3 DNA sequence: TGTGCCAGCAGCTTAAATCCCGGGACAGGGAATGAAAAACTGTTTTTT. Its translation is CASSLNPGTGNEKLFF. The chain couples TRBV7-8 to TRBJ1-4; TRBD1 matches 9 bases. Germline trimming cut 2 bases from V and 5 bases from J; bases unmatched to any gene: 6. Germline V gene data show CDR1 as SGHVS and CDR2 as FQNEAQ. The CDR3 has 16 residues.